The T cell receptor (beta chain) under discussion was sequenced for a study of T cell changes during pregnancy in multiple sclerosis. Assay used: immunoSEQ multiplex PCR; TCRdb lists only in-frame clones, some missing. The repertoire holds about 77,000 clones, with 89% as singletons. CDR1 is SGHRS, CDR2 YFSETQ, per germline. With 4 bases clipped from V and 6 bases from J, the junction kept 13 bases outside the gene matches. This CDR3 has 16 amino acids. The sequence was obtained from a female donor with multiple sclerosis, enrolled in a pregnancy study. The material sequenced was peripheral blood, taken before pregnancy. V usage is TRBV5-1 and J usage is TRBJ2-4; 7 nucleotides match TRBD1. CDR3 in amino acids: CASSPSMTGFANIQYF. The CDR3 DNA sequence: TGCGCCAGCAGCCCATCCATGACAGGGTTTGCAAACATTCAGTACTTC.